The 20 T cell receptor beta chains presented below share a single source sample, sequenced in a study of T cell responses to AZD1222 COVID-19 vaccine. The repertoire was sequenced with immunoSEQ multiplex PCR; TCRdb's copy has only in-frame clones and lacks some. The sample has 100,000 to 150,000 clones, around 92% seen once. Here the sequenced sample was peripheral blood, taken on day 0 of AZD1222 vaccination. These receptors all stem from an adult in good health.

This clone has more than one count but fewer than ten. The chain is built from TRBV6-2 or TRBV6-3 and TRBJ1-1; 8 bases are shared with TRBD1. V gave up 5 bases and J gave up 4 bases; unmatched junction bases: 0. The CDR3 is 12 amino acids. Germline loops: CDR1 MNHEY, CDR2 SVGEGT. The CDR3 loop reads CASSTGGTEAFF. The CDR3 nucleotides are TGTGCCAGCAGTACAGGGGGCACTGAAGCTTTCTTT.

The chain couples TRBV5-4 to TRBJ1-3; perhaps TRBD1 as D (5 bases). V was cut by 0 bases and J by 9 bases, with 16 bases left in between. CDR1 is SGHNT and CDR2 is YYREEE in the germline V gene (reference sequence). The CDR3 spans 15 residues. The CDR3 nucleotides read TGTGCCAGCAGCTTGGCCGGAGGGGCGGGTGGCACCATATATTTT. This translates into CASSLAGGAGGTIYF.

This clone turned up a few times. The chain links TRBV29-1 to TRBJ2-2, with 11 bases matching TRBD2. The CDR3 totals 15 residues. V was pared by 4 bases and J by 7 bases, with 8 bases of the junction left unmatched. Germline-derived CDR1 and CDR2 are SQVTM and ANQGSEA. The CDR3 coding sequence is TGCAGCGTTGGTGGGGCTAGCGGGAGGTTCGGGGAGCTGTTTTTT. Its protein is CSVGGASGRFGELFF.

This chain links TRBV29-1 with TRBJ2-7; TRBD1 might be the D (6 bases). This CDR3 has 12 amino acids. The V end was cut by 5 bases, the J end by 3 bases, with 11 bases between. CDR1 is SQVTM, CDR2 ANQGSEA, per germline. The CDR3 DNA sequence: TGCAGCGTTAGGGGACACAGCTACGAGCAGTACTTC. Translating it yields CSVRGHSYEQYF.

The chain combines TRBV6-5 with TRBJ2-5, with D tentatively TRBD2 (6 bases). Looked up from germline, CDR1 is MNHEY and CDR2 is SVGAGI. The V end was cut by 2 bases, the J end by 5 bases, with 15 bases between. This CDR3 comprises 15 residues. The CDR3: CASSYGVSRGETQYF. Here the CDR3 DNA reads TGTGCCAGCAGTTACGGGGTCTCCCGGGGGGAGACCCAGTACTTC.

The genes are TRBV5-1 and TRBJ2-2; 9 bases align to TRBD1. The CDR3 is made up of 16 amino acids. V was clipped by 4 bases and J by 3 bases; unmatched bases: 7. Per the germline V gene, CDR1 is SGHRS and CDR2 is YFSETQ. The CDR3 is CASSRVQGADTGELFF. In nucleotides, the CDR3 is TGCGCCAGCAGCAGGGTACAGGGGGCCGACACCGGGGAGCTGTTTTTT. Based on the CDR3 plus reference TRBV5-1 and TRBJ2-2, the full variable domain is KAGVTQTPRYLIKTRGQQVTLSCSPISGHRSVSWYQQTPGQGLQFLFEYFSETQRNKGNFPGRFSGRQFSNSRSEMNVSTLELGDSALYLCASSRVQGADTGELFFGEGSRLTVL.

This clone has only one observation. The CDR3 nucleotides read TGTGCCAGCGCCTCCAGTCGACGGTCTGGAAACACCATATATTTT. Translated: CASASSRRSGNTIYF. V gene TRBV9 combines with J gene TRBJ1-3, with D uncertain. With 7 bases removed from V and 1 base from J, the gap between germline ends came to 15 bases. Germline V gene sequence: CDR1 SGDLS, CDR2 YYNGEE. This CDR3 is built from 15 residues.

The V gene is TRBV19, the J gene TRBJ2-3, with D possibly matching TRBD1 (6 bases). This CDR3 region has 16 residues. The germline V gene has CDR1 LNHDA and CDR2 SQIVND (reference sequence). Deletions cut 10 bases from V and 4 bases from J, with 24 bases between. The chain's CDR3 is CATKGRGSGAPDTQYF. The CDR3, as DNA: TGTGCCACCAAGGGAAGGGGGAGCGGAGCCCCAGATACGCAGTATTTT.

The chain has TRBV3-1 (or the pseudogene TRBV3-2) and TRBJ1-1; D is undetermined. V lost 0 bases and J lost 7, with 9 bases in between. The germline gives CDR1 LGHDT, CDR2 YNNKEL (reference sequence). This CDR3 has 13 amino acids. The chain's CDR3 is CASSQDIRVEAFF. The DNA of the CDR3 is TGTGCCAGCAGCCAAGATATCCGAGTTGAAGCTTTCTTT.

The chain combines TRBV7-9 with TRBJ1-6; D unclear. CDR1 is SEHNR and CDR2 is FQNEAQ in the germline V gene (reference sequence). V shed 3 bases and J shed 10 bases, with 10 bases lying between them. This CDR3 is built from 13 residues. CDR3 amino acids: CASSFAPESPLHF. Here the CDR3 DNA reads TGTGCCAGCAGCTTTGCCCCGGAATCACCCCTCCACTTT. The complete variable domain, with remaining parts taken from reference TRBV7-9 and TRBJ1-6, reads DTGVSQNPRHKITKRGQNVTFRCDPISEHNRLYWYRQTLGQGPEFLTYFQNEAQLEKSRLLSDRFSAERPKGSFSTLEIQRTEQGDSAMYLCASSFAPESPLHFGNGTRLTVT.

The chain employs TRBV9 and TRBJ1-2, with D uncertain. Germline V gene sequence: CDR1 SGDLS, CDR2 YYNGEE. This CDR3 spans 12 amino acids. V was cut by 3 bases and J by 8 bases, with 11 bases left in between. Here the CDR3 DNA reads TGTGCCAGCAGCGGTCAGGATCAAGGCTACACCTTC. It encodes CASSGQDQGYTF.

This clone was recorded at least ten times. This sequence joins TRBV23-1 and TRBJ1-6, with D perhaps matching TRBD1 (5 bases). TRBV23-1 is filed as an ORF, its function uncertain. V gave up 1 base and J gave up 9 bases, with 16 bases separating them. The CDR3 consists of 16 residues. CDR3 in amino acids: CASSQFRGRGTSPLHF. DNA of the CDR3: TGCGCCAGCAGTCAATTTCGGGGGAGGGGCACTTCACCCCTCCACTTT.

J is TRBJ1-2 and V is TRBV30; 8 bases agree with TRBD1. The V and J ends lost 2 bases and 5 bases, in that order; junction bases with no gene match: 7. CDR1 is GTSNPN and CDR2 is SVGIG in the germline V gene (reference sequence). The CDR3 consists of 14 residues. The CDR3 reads CAWSPPDRVYGYTF. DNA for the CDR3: TGTGCCTGGAGTCCACCGGACAGGGTTTATGGCTACACCTTC.

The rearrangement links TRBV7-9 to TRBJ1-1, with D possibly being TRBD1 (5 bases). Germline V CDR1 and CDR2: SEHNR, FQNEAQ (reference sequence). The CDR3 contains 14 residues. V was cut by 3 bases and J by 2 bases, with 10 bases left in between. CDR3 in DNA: TGTGCCAGCAGCTTGAGCGGGACTAACACTGAAGCTTTCTTT. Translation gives CASSLSGTNTEAFF.

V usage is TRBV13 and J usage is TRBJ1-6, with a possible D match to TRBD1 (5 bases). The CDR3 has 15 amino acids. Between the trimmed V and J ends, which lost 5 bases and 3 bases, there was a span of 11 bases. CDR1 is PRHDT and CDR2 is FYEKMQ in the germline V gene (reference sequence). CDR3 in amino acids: CASSPGRGYNSPLHF. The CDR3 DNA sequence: TGTGCCAGCAGCCCCGGAAGGGGCTATAATTCACCCCTCCACTTT.

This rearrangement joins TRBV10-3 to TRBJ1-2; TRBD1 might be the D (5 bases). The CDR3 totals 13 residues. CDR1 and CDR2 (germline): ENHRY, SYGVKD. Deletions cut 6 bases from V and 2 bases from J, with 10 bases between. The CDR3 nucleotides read TGTGCCATCAGCGGGACGGAGAACTATGGCTACACCTTC. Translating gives CAISGTENYGYTF.

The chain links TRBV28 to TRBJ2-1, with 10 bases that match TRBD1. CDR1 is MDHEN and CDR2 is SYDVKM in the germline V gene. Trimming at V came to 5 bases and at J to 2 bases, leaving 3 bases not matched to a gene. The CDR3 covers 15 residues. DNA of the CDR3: TGTGCCAGCAGTCCGGGGACAGGGGCCTACAATGAGCAGTTCTTC. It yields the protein CASSPGTGAYNEQFF. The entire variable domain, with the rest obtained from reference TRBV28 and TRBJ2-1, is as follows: DVKVTQSSRYLVKRTGEKVFLECVQDMDHENMFWYRQDPGLGLRLIYFSYDVKMKEKGDIPEGYSVSREKKERFSLILESASTNQTSMYLCASSPGTGAYNEQFFGPGTRLTVL.

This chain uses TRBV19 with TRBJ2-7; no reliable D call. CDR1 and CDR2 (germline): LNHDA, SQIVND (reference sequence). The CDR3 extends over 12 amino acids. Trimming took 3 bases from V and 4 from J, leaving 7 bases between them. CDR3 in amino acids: CASSMAGYEQYF. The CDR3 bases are TGTGCCAGTAGTATGGCAGGATACGAGCAGTACTTC.

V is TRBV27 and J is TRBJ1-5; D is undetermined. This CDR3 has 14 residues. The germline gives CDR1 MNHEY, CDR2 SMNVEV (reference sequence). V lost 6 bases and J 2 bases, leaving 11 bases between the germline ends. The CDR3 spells CASRYLDGNQPQHF. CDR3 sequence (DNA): TGTGCCAGCAGATACCTGGACGGCAATCAGCCCCAGCATTTT.

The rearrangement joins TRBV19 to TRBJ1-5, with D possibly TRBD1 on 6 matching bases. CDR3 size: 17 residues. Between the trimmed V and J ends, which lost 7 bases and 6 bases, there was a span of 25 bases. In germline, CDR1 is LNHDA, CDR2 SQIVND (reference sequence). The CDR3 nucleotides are TGTGCCAGTATTGGGTCGGACAGTCAAAATCTGATTCAGCCCCAGCATTTT. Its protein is CASIGSDSQNLIQPQHF. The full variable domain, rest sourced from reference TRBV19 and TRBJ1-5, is DGGITQSPKYLFRKEGQNVTLSCEQNLNHDAMYWYRQDPGQGLRLIYYSQIVNDFQKGDIAEGYSVSREKKESFPLTVTSAQKNPTAFYLCASIGSDSQNLIQPQHFGDGTRLSIL.